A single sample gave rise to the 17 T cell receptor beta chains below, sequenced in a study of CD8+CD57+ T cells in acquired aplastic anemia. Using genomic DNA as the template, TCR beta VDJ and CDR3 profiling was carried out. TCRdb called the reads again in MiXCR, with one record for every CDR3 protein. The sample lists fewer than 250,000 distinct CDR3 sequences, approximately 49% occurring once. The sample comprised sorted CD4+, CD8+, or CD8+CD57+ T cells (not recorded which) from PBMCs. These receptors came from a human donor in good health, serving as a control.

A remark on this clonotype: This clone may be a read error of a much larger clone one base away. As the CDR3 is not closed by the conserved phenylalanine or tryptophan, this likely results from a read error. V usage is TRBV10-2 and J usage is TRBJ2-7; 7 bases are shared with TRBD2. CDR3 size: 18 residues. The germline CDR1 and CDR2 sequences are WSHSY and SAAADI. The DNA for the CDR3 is TGTGCCAGCAGTTCTCACCCGTCGGCGCGGGACTACACATACGAGCAGTACCTC. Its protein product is CASSSHPSARDYTYEQYL.

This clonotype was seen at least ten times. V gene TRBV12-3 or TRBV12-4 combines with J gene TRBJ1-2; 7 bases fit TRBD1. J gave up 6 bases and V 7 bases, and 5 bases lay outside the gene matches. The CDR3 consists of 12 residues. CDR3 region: CASTDRENGYTF. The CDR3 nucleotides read TGTGCCAGCACCGACAGGGAGAATGGCTACACCTTC.

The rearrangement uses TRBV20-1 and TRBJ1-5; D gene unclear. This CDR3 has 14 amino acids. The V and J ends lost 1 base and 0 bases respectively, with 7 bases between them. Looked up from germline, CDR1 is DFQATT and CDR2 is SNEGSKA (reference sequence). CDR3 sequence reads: CSARVEYSNQPQHF. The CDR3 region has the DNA TGCAGTGCTAGAGTAGAGTATAGCAATCAGCCCCAGCATTTT.

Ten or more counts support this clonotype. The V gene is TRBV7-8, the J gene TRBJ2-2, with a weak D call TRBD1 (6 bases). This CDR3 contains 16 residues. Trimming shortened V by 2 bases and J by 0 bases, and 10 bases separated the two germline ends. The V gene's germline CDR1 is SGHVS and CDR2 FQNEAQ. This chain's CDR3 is CASSLRTVPNTGELFF. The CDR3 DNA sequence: TGTGCCAGCAGCTTAAGGACAGTACCGAACACCGGGGAGCTGTTTTTT.

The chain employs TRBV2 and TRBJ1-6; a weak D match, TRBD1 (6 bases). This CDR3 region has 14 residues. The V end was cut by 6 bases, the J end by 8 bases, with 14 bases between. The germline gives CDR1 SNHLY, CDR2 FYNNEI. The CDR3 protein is CASSLSGTYSPLHF. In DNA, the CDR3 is TGTGCCAGCAGCCTGTCCGGGACATATTCACCCCTCCACTTT.

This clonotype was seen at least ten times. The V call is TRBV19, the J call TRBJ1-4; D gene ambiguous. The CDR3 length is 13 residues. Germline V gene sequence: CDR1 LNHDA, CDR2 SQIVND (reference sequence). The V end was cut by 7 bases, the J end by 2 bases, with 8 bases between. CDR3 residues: CASKAQTNEKLFF. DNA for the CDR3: TGTGCCAGTAAAGCCCAGACTAATGAAAAACTGTTTTTT.

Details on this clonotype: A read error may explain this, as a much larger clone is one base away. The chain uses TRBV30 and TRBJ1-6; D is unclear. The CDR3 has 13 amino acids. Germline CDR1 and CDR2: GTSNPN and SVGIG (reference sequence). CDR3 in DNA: TGTGCCCGGAGACCTGAAGCTAATTCACCCCTCCACTTT. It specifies CARRPEANSPLHF. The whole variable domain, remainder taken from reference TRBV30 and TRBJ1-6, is SQTIHQWPATLVQPVGSPLSLECTVEGTSNPNLYWYRQAAGRGLQLLFYSVGIGQISSEVPQNLSASRPQDRQFILSSKKLLLSDSGFYLCARRPEANSPLHFGNGTRLTVT.

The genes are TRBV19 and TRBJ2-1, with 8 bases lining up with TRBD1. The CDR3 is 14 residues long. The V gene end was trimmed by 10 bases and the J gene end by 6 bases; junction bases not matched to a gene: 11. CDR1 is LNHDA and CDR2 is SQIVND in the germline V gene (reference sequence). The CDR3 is CATINRGRTNEQFF. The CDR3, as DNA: TGTGCCACTATAAACAGGGGGAGGACCAATGAGCAGTTCTTC. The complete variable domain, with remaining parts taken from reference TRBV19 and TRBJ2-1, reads DGGITQSPKYLFRKEGQNVTLSCEQNLNHDAMYWYRQDPGQGLRLIYYSQIVNDFQKGDIAEGYSVSREKKESFPLTVTSAQKNPTAFYLCATINRGRTNEQFFGPGTRLTVL.

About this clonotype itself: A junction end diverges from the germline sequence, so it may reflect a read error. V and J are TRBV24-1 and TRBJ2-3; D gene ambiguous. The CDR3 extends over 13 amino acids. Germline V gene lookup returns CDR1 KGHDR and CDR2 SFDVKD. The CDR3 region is CATGDLGANTQYF. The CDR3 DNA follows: TGTGCCACCGGTGATTTGGGTGCGAATACGCAGTATTTT.

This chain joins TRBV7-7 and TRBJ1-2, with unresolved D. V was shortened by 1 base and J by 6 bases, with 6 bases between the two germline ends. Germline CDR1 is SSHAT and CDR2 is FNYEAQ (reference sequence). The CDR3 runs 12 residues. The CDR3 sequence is CASSLDPDGYTF. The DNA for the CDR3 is TGTGCCAGCAGCTTAGACCCGGATGGCTACACCTTC.

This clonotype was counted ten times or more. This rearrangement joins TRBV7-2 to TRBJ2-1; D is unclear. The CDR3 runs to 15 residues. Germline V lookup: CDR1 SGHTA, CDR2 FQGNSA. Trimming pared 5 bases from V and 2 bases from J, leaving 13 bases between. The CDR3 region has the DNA TGTGCCAGCAGCGCTACTCAAGCCCCCTACAATGAGCAGTTCTTC. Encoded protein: CASSATQAPYNEQFF.

The CDR3 loop reads CASSLDGRGGEETQYF. For the CDR3, the DNA is TGTGCCAGCAGCTTAGACGGACGGGGGGGAGAGGAGACCCAGTACTTC. V usage is TRBV7-7 and J usage is TRBJ2-5; 8 nucleotides match TRBD2. Per the germline V gene, CDR1 is SSHAT and CDR2 is FNYEAQ (reference sequence). This CDR3 is built from 16 residues. Germline trimming cut 1 base from V and 5 bases from J; bases unmatched to any gene: 9.

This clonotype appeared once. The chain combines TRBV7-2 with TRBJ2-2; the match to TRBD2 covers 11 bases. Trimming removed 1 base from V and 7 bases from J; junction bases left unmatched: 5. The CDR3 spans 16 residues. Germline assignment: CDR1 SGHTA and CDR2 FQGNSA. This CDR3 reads CASSLGLAGTGGELFF. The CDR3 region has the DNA TGTGCCAGCAGCTTAGGACTAGCGGGGACGGGCGGGGAGCTGTTTTTT.

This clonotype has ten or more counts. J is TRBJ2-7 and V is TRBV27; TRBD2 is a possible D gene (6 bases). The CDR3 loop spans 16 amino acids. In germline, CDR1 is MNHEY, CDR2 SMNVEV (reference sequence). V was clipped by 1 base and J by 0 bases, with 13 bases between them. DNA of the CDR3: TGTGCCAGCAGTTTATTCTACGGGGGAAGCTCCTACGAGCAGTACTTC. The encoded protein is CASSLFYGGSSYEQYF.

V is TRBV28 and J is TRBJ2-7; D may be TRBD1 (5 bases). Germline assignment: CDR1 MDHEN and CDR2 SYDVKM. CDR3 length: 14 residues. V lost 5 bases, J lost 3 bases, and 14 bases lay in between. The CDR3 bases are TGTGCCAGCAGTACTTACAGGACCAGCTACGAGCAGTACTTC. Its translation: CASSTYRTSYEQYF.

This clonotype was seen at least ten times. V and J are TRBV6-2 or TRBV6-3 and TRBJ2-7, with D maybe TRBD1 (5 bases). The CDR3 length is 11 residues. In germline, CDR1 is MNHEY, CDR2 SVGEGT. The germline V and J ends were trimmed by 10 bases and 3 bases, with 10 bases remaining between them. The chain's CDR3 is CAIGHHYEQYF. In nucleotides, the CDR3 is TGTGCCATCGGACACCACTACGAGCAGTACTTC.

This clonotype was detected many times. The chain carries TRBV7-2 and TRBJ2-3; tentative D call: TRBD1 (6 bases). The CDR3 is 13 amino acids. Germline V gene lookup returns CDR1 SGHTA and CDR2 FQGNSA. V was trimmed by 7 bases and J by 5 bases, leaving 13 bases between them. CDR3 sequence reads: CASKLTGIDTQYF. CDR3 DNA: TGTGCCAGCAAGCTCACAGGGATAGATACGCAGTATTTT.